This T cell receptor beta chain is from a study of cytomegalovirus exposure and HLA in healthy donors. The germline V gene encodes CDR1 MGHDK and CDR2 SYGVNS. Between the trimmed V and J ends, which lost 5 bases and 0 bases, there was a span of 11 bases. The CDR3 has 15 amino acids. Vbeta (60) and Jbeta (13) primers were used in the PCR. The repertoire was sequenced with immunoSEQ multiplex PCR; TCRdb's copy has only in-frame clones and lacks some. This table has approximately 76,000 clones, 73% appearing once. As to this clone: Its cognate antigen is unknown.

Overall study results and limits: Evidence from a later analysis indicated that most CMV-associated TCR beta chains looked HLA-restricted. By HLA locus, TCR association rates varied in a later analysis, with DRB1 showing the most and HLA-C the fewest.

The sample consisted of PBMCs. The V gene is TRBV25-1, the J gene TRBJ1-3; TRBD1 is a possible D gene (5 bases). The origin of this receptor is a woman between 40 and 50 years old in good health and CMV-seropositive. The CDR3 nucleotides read TGTGCCAGCAGTCCAGGGCGGACCTCTGGAAACACCATATATTTT. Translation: CASSPGRTSGNTIYF.